The rows below give T cell receptor beta chains drawn from one sample of a study of response to subunit inactivated influenza vaccine. Each CDR3 protein is one row after TCRdb ran MiXCR on the RT-PCR reads. The data hold around 850,000 distinct CDR3 sequences, with about 18% observed a single time. The sequencing used PBMCs from blood, collected around 5 days after vaccination. Every receptor here comes from a man aged 50 to 59 who received an inactivated influenza vaccine. Each CDR3 is given with its conserved first and last residue. D genes are given only for firm matches. The size entry is marked missing in some rows and otherwise reads once, few, many or a size class.

TRBV6-5	-	few	TRBJ2-1	CASSYVGDINEQFF	TGTGCCAGCAGTTACGTGGGGGATATCAATGAGCAGTTCTTC
TRBV7-9	TRBD2	-	TRBJ2-1	CASSLLLAGGYNEQFF	TGTGCCAGCAGCTTACTACTAGCGGGGGGGTACAATGAGCAGTTCTTC
TRBV7-2	TRBD2	-	TRBJ2-1	CASSLVSGLTNNEQFF	TGTGCCAGCAGCTTAGTCTCGGGACTAACTAACAATGAGCAGTTCTTC
TRBV7-2	-	-	TRBJ2-7	CASGPGYSYEQYF	TGTGCCTCAGGGCCGGGATACTCCTACGAGCAGTACTTC
TRBV18	TRBD2	-	TRBJ2-7	CASSPSAGRALYEQYF	TGTGCCAGCTCACCTAGTGCGGGGAGGGCACTTTACGAGCAGTACTTC
TRBV7-9	-	few	TRBJ1-1	CASSSSPWVQGTEAFF	TGTGCCAGCAGCTCATCCCCCTGGGTCCAAGGCACTGAAGCTTTCTTT
TRBV29-1	-	-	TRBJ2-3	CSAGGGAVDTQYF	TGCAGCGCTGGAGGGGGGGCCGTAGATACGCAGTATTTT
TRBV7-2	-	-	TRBJ2-7	CASSFKMGGEQYF	TGTGCCAGCAGCTTTAAAATGGGAGGCGAGCAGTACTTC
TRBV4-1	-	-	TRBJ1-5	CASSQAGPASGPQHF	TGCGCCAGCAGCCAAGCCGGCCCAGCCTCAGGACCCCAGCATTTT
TRBV28	-	-	TRBJ1-2	CASSRLATGGYTF	TGTGCCAGCAGTCGTCTAGCCACTGGGGGCTACACCTTC
TRBV12-3/TRBV12-4	-	few	TRBJ2-3	CASSLGGGFSDTQYF	TGTGCCAGCAGCCTGGGGGGGGGCTTCTCAGATACGCAGTATTTT
TRBV12-3/TRBV12-4	-	few	TRBJ2-7	CASSLDRWATEQYF	TGTGCCAGCAGTTTAGACAGGTGGGCTACCGAGCAGTACTTC
TRBV5-1	-	-	TRBJ2-1	CASSLARAGPGEQFF	TGCGCCAGCAGCTTGGCGAGGGCGGGGCCTGGCGAGCAGTTCTTC
TRBV29-1	-	-	TRBJ1-1	CSVERGGGSEAFF	TGCAGCGTCGAGCGGGGAGGGGGATCTGAAGCTTTCTTT
TRBV5-1	-	many	TRBJ2-1	CASKVDHYEQFF	TGCGCCAGCAAGGTGGATCATTATGAGCAGTTCTTC
TRBV10-3	TRBD2	few	TRBJ2-5	CAISEGLAEETQYF	TGTGCCATCAGTGAGGGACTAGCGGAAGAGACCCAGTACTTC
TRBV7-9	-	-	TRBJ2-7	CASSLDNSFQYF	TGTGCCAGCAGCTTGGACAATTCCTTTCAGTACTTC
TRBV12-3/TRBV12-4	-	-	TRBJ1-1	CASSFHRDKFRTEAFF	TGTGCCAGCAGTTTCCACCGGGACAAGTTTCGCACTGAAGCTTTCTTT
TRBV12-3/TRBV12-4	-	many	TRBJ2-6	CASSGEFSSGANVLTF	TGTGCCAGCAGTGGGGAGTTTTCCTCTGGGGCCAACGTCCTGACTTTC
TRBV7-9	-	few	TRBJ1-2	CASSAVNYGYTF	TGTGCCAGCAGTGCAGTTAACTATGGCTACACCTTC
TRBV6-5	TRBD1	few	TRBJ2-3	CASSLSGQATDTQYF	TGTGCCAGCAGTTTAAGTGGACAGGCAACAGATACGCAGTATTTT
TRBV7-8	TRBD2	-	TRBJ2-3	CASSPSWVAGGPFTPDTQYF	TGTGCCAGCAGCCCTAGTTGGGTAGCGGGGGGGCCTTTCACCCCAGATACGCAGTATTTT
TRBV20-1	-	many	TRBJ2-1	CSARTDGTRNEQFF	TGCAGTGCTCGCACGGACGGGACTCGCAATGAGCAGTTCTTC
TRBV12-3/TRBV12-4	-	-	TRBJ2-5	CASSRGTPETQYF	TGTGCCAGCAGTCGAGGGACACCAGAGACCCAGTACTTC
TRBV7-9	-	many	TRBJ2-3	CASSLLSAGDTQYF	TGTGCCAGCAGCCTTTTATCGGCGGGAGATACGCAGTATTTT
TRBV4-1	-	-	TRBJ2-5	CASSRGFMGGETQYF	TGCGCCAGCAGCCGAGGCTTCATGGGGGGAGAGACCCAGTACTTC
TRBV5-6	-	-	TRBJ2-5	CASSLPLRETQYF	TGTGCCAGCAGCCTCCCCCTGCGGGAGACCCAGTACTTC
TRBV12-3/TRBV12-4	TRBD2	few	TRBJ2-7	CASRPTSGGPPEQYF	TGTGCCAGCAGGCCCACTAGCGGGGGACCTCCCGAGCAGTACTTC
TRBV7-2	TRBD1	-	TRBJ2-1	CASSLTGTGGASEQFF	TGTGCCAGCAGCTTAACGGGGACAGGGGGCGCGTCTGAGCAGTTCTTC
TRBV6-1	-	-	TRBJ1-2	CASSEVAGINYGYTF	TGTGCCAGCAGTGAAGTGGCAGGGATTAACTATGGCTACACCTTC